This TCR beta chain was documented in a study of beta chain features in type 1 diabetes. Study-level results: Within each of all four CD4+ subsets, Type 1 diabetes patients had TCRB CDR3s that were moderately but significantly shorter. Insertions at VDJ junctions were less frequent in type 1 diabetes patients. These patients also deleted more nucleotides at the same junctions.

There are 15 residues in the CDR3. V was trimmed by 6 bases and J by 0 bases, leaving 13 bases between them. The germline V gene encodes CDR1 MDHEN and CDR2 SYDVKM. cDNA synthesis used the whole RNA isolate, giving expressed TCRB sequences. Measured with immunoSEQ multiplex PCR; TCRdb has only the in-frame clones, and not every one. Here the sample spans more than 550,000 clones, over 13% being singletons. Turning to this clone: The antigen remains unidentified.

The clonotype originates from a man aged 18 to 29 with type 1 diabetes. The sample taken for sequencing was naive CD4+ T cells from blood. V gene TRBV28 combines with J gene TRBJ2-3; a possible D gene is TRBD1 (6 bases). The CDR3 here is CASRPQGFSTDTQYF. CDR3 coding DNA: TGTGCCAGCAGGCCACAGGGATTCAGCACAGATACGCAGTATTTT.